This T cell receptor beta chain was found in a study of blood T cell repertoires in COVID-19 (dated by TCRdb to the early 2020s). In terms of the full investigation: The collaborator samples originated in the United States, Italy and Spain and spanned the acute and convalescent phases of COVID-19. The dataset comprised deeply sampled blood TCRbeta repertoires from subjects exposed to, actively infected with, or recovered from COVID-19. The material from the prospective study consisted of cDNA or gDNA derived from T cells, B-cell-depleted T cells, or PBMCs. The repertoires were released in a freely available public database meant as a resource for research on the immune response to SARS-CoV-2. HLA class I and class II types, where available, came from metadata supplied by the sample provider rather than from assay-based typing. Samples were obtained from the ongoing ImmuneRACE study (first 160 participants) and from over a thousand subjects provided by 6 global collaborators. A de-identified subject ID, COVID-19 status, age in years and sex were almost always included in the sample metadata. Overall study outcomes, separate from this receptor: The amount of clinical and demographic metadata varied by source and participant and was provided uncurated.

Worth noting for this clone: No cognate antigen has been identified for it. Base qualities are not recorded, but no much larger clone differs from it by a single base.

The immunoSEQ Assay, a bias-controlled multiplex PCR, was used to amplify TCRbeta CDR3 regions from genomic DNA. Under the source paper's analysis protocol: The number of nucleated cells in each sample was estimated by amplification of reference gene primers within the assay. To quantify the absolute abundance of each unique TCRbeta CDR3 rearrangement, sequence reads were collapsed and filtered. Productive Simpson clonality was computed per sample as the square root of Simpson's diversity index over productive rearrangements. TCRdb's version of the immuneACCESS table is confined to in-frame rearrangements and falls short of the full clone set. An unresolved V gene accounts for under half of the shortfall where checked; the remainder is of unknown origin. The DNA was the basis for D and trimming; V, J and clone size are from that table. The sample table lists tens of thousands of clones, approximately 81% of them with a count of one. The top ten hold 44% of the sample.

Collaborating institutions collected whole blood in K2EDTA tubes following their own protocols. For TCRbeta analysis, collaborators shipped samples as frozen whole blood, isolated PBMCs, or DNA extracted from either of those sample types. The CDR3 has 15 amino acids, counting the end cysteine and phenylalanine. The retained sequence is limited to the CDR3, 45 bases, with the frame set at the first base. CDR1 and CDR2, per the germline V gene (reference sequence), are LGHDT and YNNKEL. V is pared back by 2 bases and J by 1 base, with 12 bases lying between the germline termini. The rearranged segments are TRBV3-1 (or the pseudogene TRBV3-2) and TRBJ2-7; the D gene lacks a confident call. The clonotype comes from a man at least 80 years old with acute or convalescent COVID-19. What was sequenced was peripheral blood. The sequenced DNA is TGTGCCAGCAGCCAACAGCTCCAGGTATCCTACGAGCAGTACTTC. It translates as CASSQQLQVSYEQYF.